The 25 T cell receptor beta chains presented below share a single source sample, sequenced in a study of blood T cell repertoires in COVID-19. Some clones are missing from TCRdb's copy, which holds only in-frame ones; the method was immunoSEQ multiplex PCR. The repertoire has more than 150,000 clones, 75% to 85% of them found once; the top ten carry around 12%. Sample: peripheral blood. The receptors were gathered from an elderly woman with COVID-19, enrolled during active disease.

This rearrangement joins TRBV3-1 (or the pseudogene TRBV3-2) to TRBJ2-3; 11 bases agree with TRBD2. V lost 1 base to trimming and J lost 11 bases; unmatched junction nucleotides: 8. The CDR3 runs 15 residues. Germline V gives CDR1 LGHDT, CDR2 YNNKEL (reference sequence). The CDR3 is CASSQGSLAGGGQYF. DNA for the CDR3: TGTGCCAGCAGCCAAGGGTCCCTAGCGGGAGGAGGGCAGTATTTT.

A single count supports this clone. The chain couples TRBV6-5 to TRBJ2-7; 9 nucleotides agree with TRBD2. CDR3 length: 15 residues. Losses at the gene ends were 6 bases for V and 2 bases for J; bases not matched to a gene: 8. The germline gives CDR1 MNHEY, CDR2 SVGAGI. CDR3 DNA: TGTGCCAGCAGGAGGGACCTAGCGGGGCCCTACGAGCAGTACTTC. It is translated as CASRRDLAGPYEQYF.

This clone was recorded a few times. The chain links TRBV9 to TRBJ2-1, with 12 positions matching TRBD2. V shed 4 bases and J 1 base; nucleotides not matched to a gene: 6. Per germline, CDR1 SGDLS and CDR2 YYNGEE. This CDR3 spans 17 amino acids. CDR3 residues: CASSLGLAGSSYNEQFF. The CDR3 DNA is TGTGCCAGCAGCCTTGGACTAGCGGGATCGTCCTACAATGAGCAGTTCTTC. The complete variable domain, with remaining parts taken from reference TRBV9 and TRBJ2-1, reads DSGVTQTPKHLITATGQRVTLRCSPRSGDLSVYWYQQSLDQGLQFLIQYYNGEERAKGNILERFSAQQFPDLHSELNLSSLELGDSALYFCASSLGLAGSSYNEQFFGPGTRLTVL.

The chain uses TRBV5-4 and TRBJ1-2; 7 bases fit TRBD1. The CDR3 runs to 15 residues. Trimming at V came to 2 bases and at J to 2 bases, leaving 6 bases not matched to a gene. CDR1 SGHNT and CDR2 YYREEE come from the germline V gene (reference sequence). CDR3 nucleotide sequence: TGTGCCAGCAGCTTACAGGACAGGACGAACTATGGCTACACCTTC. Protein product: CASSLQDRTNYGYTF.

This sequence joins TRBV5-4 and TRBJ1-2; possibly TRBD1 for D (6 bases). V was shortened by 2 bases and J by 3 bases, with 11 bases between the two germline ends. The CDR3 length is 14 residues. Germline-derived CDR1 and CDR2 are SGHNT and YYREEE (reference sequence). The CDR3 sequence: CASSFLAGDYGYTF. For the CDR3, the DNA is TGTGCCAGCAGCTTCTTGGCAGGGGACTATGGCTACACCTTC.

V and J are TRBV7-8 and TRBJ2-7, with 8 bases fitting TRBD1. The junction had 4 bases not matched to a gene; V was cut back by 3 bases and J by 0 bases. Germline CDR1 and CDR2: SGHVS and FQNEAQ. The CDR3 has 15 residues. DNA of the CDR3: TGTGCCAGCAGCTTCCGGGACAGGAGCTCCTACGAGCAGTACTTC. Amino acids: CASSFRDRSSYEQYF.

V and J are TRBV7-9 and TRBJ2-1, with 7 bases matching TRBD2. V lost 1 base, J lost 0 bases, and 6 bases stayed unmatched. Germline V CDR1 and CDR2: SEHNR, FQNEAQ (reference sequence). The length of the CDR3 is 17 residues. CDR3 region: CASSLGGLKSSYNEQFF. In DNA form, the CDR3 reads TGTGCCAGCAGCTTAGGGGGACTAAAAAGCTCCTACAATGAGCAGTTCTTC.

This clone appeared a single time. V and J are TRBV12-5 and TRBJ2-1, with TRBD1 matching 8 bases. Germline CDR1 reads LGHNT; CDR2 reads FRNRAP. The V segment lost 6 bases and the J segment 9 bases; nucleotides outside the gene matches: 10. CDR3 size: 14 residues. The CDR3 DNA reads as TGTGCTAGTGGCCTCAGGGGGCCCCCAGGTGAGCAGTTCTTC. Amino acid sequence: CASGLRGPPGEQFF.

The rearrangement joins TRBV24-1 to TRBJ2-3; D might be TRBD2 (5 bases). This CDR3 region has 15 residues. Germline V CDR1 and CDR2: KGHDR, SFDVKD. Trimming pared 1 base from V and 2 bases from J, leaving 9 bases between. This CDR3 reads CATSDFRGYTDTQYF. DNA for the CDR3: TGTGCCACCAGTGATTTTCGGGGTTACACAGATACGCAGTATTTT.

The chain has TRBV28 and TRBJ1-6; D is ambiguous. CDR1 and CDR2 from the germline V gene are MDHEN and SYDVKM. This CDR3 spans 13 amino acids. With 7 bases removed from V and 0 bases from J, the gap between germline ends came to 4 bases. The CDR3: CASTSSYNSPLHF. The CDR3 DNA reads TGTGCCAGCACCAGCTCCTATAATTCACCCCTCCACTTT.

V and J are TRBV5-1 and TRBJ1-5; no reliable D call. Germline lookup yields CDR1 SGHRS and CDR2 YFSETQ. V gave up 2 bases and J gave up 2 bases, with 8 bases separating them. The CDR3 length is 14 residues. CDR3 amino acids: CASSLDGGNQPQHF. CDR3 nucleotides: TGCGCCAGCAGCTTAGACGGAGGCAATCAGCCCCAGCATTTT.

The sample holds one count of this clone. The chain employs TRBV7-8 and TRBJ2-1, with TRBD1 identical over 7 bases. After removal of 4 bases from V and 4 bases from J, the junction contained 10 bases not matched to a gene. Germline values: CDR1 SGHVS, CDR2 FQNEAQ. The CDR3 contains 16 residues. The CDR3 sequence is CASSSVRGKVYNEQFF. In DNA, the CDR3 is TGTGCCAGCAGCTCAGTCAGGGGGAAAGTTTACAATGAGCAGTTCTTC. Filled out from reference TRBV7-8 and TRBJ2-1, the complete variable domain reads GAGVSQSPRYKVAKRGQDVALRCDPISGHVSLFWYQQALGQGPEFLTYFQNEAQLDKSGLPSDRFFAERPEGSVSTLKIQRTQQEDSAVYLCASSSVRGKVYNEQFFGPGTRLTVL.

The genes are TRBV19 and TRBJ1-1; D perhaps matches TRBD1 (6 bases). This CDR3 comprises 13 residues. The germline gives CDR1 LNHDA, CDR2 SQIVND (reference sequence). With 9 bases removed from V and 3 bases from J, the gap between germline ends came to 14 bases. CDR3 amino acids: CASGQGYDTEAFF. The CDR3 nucleotides read TGTGCCAGCGGGCAGGGGTACGACACTGAAGCTTTCTTT.

V and J are TRBV6-2 or TRBV6-3 and TRBJ2-3; the D is unclear. This CDR3 is built from 15 residues. The V and J ends lost 6 bases and 1 base respectively, with 14 bases between them. Germline V gene data show CDR1 as MNHEY and CDR2 as SVGEGT. The CDR3 reads CASSPPVPGTDTQYF. CDR3 nucleotides: TGTGCCAGCAGCCCCCCGGTCCCTGGCACAGATACGCAGTATTTT.

The rearrangement joins TRBV9 to TRBJ2-5, with D perhaps matching TRBD1 (7 bases). Trimming took off 3 bases at V and 2 bases at J, with 14 bases between the two ends. The CDR3 spans 15 residues. The germline gives CDR1 SGDLS, CDR2 YYNGEE. CDR3 in amino acids: CASSARGTAQETQYF. DNA for the CDR3: TGTGCCAGCAGCGCTCGGGGGACAGCTCAAGAGACCCAGTACTTC.

The chain links TRBV19 to TRBJ2-5; tentative D call: TRBD2 (7 bases). V lost 1 base, J lost 5 bases, and 11 bases lay in between. CDR1 and CDR2 (germline): LNHDA, SQIVND (reference sequence). The CDR3 extends over 14 amino acids. CDR3 sequence reads: CASSIGGGAETQYF. The CDR3 DNA reads as TGTGCCAGTAGTATAGGGGGGGGCGCCGAGACCCAGTACTTC.

The DNA for the CDR3 is TGTGCCAGCAGCGAGCGGTGGGGGCGAAGCTACGAGCAGTACTTC. Translated: CASSERWGRSYEQYF. The chain joins TRBV7-2 to TRBJ2-7, with a tentative D call TRBD1 (6 bases). Trimming pared 5 bases from V and 3 bases from J, leaving 17 bases between. The germline V gene has CDR1 SGHTA and CDR2 FQGNSA. There are 15 residues in the CDR3.

V usage is TRBV29-1 and J usage is TRBJ2-3; D is unresolved. CDR1 and CDR2 from the germline V gene are SQVTM and ANQGSEA. The CDR3 contains 13 residues. Deletions cut 0 bases from V and 1 base from J, with 5 bases between. CDR3 sequence: CSVEESGTDTQYF. In DNA, the CDR3 is TGCAGCGTTGAAGAATCGGGCACAGATACGCAGTATTTT.

The genes are TRBV20-1 and TRBJ2-7; TRBD2 matches at 7 bases. The germline CDR1 and CDR2 sequences are DFQATT and SNEGSKA (reference sequence). Unmatched junction bases numbered 5, after V lost 0 bases and J lost 12 bases. The CDR3 loop spans 11 amino acids. The CDR3 region has the DNA TGCAGTGCTAGAGACCGGGGGGACGGGTACTTC. This translates into CSARDRGDGYF.

V gene TRBV27 combines with J gene TRBJ2-7; a possible D gene is TRBD1 (5 bases). Trimming pared 5 bases from V and 4 bases from J, leaving 12 bases between. The length of the CDR3 is 13 residues. Germline CDR1 is MNHEY and CDR2 is SMNVEV (reference sequence). Here the CDR3 DNA reads TGTGCCAGCAGTAAAGGGGAAGATTACGAGCAGTACTTC. The encoded protein is CASSKGEDYEQYF.

Only a few counts were recorded for this clone. V gene TRBV6-5 combines with J gene TRBJ1-5; D call uncertain. The CDR3 totals 12 residues. V was trimmed by 6 bases and J by 7 bases, leaving 10 bases between them. Germline V gene data show CDR1 as MNHEY and CDR2 as SVGAGI. CDR3 in amino acids: CASRYSTQPQHF. CDR3 DNA sequence: TGTGCCAGCAGGTATAGTACCCAGCCCCAGCATTTT.

The chain uses TRBV2 and TRBJ1-5; maybe TRBD1 (6 bases). Germline V CDR1 and CDR2: SNHLY, FYNNEI. V lost 7 bases to trimming and J lost 7 bases, with 23 bases between them. CDR3 length equals 16 residues. CDR3: CASNRGAYREGQPQHF. CDR3 DNA sequence: TGTGCCAGCAACCGTGGGGCCTACAGGGAAGGACAGCCCCAGCATTTT.

The chain uses TRBV5-8 and TRBJ2-7; 8 bases are shared with TRBD1. The CDR3 contains 12 residues. From germline, CDR1 is SGHTS and CDR2 YDEGEE. V trimming: 1 base; J trimming: 8 bases; junction bases outside the gene matches: 2. The CDR3 sequence is CASSLRDRQQYF. CDR3 coding DNA: TGTGCCAGCAGCTTGCGGGACAGGCAGCAGTACTTC.

The genes are TRBV28 and TRBJ2-1; 8 bases match TRBD1. With 6 bases clipped from V and 8 bases from J, the junction kept 12 bases outside the gene matches. Germline V gives CDR1 MDHEN, CDR2 SYDVKM. This CDR3 has 15 residues. The CDR3 sequence: CASSPTGGVDHEQFF. The DNA for the CDR3 is TGTGCCAGCAGCCCAACAGGGGGAGTGGACCATGAGCAGTTCTTC. The entire variable domain, with the rest obtained from reference TRBV28 and TRBJ2-1, is as follows: DVKVTQSSRYLVKRTGEKVFLECVQDMDHENMFWYRQDPGLGLRLIYFSYDVKMKEKGDIPEGYSVSREKKERFSLILESASTNQTSMYLCASSPTGGVDHEQFFGPGTRLTVL.

V gene TRBV5-1 combines with J gene TRBJ2-3, with D perhaps matching TRBD1 (5 bases). The CDR3 length is 15 residues. CDR1 is SGHRS, CDR2 YFSETQ, per germline. The ends were cut back, 4 bases at V and 1 base at J, with 13 bases in the middle. The CDR3 sequence: CASSIRGKGTDTQYF. The CDR3 bases are TGCGCCAGCAGCATAAGGGGCAAGGGCACAGATACGCAGTATTTT.